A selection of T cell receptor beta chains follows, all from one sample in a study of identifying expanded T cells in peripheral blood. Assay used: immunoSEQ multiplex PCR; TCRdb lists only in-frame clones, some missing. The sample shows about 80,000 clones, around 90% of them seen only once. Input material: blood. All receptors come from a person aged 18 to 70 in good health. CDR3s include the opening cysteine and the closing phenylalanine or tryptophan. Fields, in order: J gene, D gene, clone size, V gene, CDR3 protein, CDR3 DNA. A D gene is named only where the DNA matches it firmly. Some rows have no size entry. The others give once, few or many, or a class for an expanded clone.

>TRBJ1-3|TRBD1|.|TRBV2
CASMGDRGLGNTIYF
TGTGCCAGCATGGGGGACAGGGGGCTGGGAAACACCATATATTTT
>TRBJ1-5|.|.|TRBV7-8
CASSLGAGWPQHF
TGTGCCAGCAGCTTAGGTGCAGGGTGGCCCCAGCATTTT
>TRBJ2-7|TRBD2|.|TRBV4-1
CASSQFPGLAGASDEQYF
TGCGCCAGCAGCCAATTCCCGGGACTAGCGGGGGCCTCCGACGAGCAGTACTTC
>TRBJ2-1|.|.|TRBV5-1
CASSLVAAGDEQFF
TGCGCCAGCAGCTTGGTTGCTGCGGGCGATGAGCAGTTCTTC
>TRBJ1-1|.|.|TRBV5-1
CASSLEQYSEAFF
TGCGCCAGCAGCTTGGAACAATATTCTGAAGCTTTCTTT
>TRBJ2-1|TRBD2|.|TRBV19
CASSIVAPSGEQFF
TGTGCCAGTAGTATAGTTGCACCTAGCGGTGAGCAGTTCTTC
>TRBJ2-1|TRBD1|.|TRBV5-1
CASSLTRTGGYEQFF
TGCGCCAGCAGCTTGACCCGGACAGGGGGCTATGAGCAGTTCTTC
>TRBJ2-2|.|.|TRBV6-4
CASSLSPYTGELFF
TGTGCCAGCAGTCTCTCCCCATACACCGGGGAGCTGTTTTTT
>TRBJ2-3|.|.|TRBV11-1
CASSLDRRDSTQYF
TGTGCCAGCAGCTTAGATCGGCGGGATAGTACGCAGTATTTT
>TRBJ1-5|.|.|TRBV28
CASSSPGFGLYSNQPQHF
TGTGCCAGCAGCTCCCCGGGATTCGGCCTTTATAGCAATCAGCCCCAGCATTTT
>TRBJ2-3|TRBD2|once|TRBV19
CASRAPGGAVDTQYF
TGTGCCAGTAGGGCCCCGGGGGGGGCCGTGGATACGCAGTATTTT
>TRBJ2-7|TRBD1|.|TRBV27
CASGRQGSYEQYF
TGTGCCAGCGGTAGACAGGGGTCCTACGAGCAGTACTTC
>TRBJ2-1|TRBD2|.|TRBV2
CASNQGLAGDNEQFF
TGTGCCAGCAATCAGGGACTAGCGGGAGACAATGAGCAGTTCTTC
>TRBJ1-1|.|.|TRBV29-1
CSTNRQGGNTEAFF
TGCAGCACGAACCGACAAGGCGGGAACACTGAAGCTTTCTTT
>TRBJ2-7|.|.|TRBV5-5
CASSWGRKGSTYF
TGTGCCAGCAGCTGGGGTAGGAAGGGGTCTACTTACTTC
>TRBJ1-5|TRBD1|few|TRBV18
CASSPGQGGRSNQPQHF
TGTGCCAGCTCACCAGGACAGGGGGGACGGAGCAATCAGCCCCAGCATTTT
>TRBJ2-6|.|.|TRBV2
CASSPRGSGANVLTF
TGTGCCAGCAGTCCCCGGGGCTCTGGGGCCAACGTCCTGACTTTC
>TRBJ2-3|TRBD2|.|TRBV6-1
CASSERTSPGASGATDTQYF
TGTGCCAGCAGTGAACGAACATCACCCGGGGCTAGCGGGGCCACAGATACGCAGTATTTT
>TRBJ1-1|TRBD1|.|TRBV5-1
CASSSGDRELMNTEAFF
TGCGCCAGCAGCTCCGGGGACAGGGAATTAATGAACACTGAAGCTTTCTTT
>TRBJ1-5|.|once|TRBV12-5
CASGESGPQHF
TGTGCTAGTGGAGAATCAGGGCCCCAGCATTTT
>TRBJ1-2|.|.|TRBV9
CASSGQERGYTF
TGTGCCAGCAGCGGACAGGAACGTGGCTACACCTTC
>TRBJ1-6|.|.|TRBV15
CATSRETDSLYNSPLHF
TGTGCCACCAGCAGAGAGACAGACTCGCTCTATAATTCACCCCTCCACTTT
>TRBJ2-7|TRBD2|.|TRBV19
CASSTLAERLYF
TGTGCCAGTAGTACTCTAGCGGAGCGCCTGTACTTC
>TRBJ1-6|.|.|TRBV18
CASSPEGVASPLHF
TGTGCCAGCTCACCAGAGGGGGTGGCCTCACCCCTCCACTTT
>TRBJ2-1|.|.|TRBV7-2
CASSSDSTIRYNEQFF
TGTGCCAGCAGCTCGGACTCAACGATCCGGTACAATGAGCAGTTCTTC
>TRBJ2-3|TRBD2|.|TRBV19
CASSGIAGNTDTQYF
TGTGCCAGTAGCGGCATAGCGGGGAACACAGATACGCAGTATTTT
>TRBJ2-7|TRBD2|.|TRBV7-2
CASSLARGATYEQYF
TGTGCCAGCAGCTTAGCGCGGGGGGCAACCTACGAGCAGTACTTC
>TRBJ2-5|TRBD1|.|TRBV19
CASSIGGTEVGETQYF
TGTGCCAGTAGTATAGGGGGGACAGAGGTTGGAGAGACCCAGTACTTC
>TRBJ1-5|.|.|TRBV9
CASSARGNQPQHF
TGTGCCAGCAGCGCAAGGGGCAATCAGCCCCAGCATTTT
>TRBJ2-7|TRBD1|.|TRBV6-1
CASSEAPGTGYEQYF
TGTGCCAGCAGTGAAGCCCCCGGGACAGGGTACGAGCAGTACTTC
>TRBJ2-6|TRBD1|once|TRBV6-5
CASSYGTGAGANVLTF
TGTGCCAGCAGTTATGGGACAGGAGCTGGGGCCAACGTCCTGACTTTC
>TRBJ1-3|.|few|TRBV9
CASSESSSGNTIYF
TGTGCCAGCAGCGAGAGCAGCTCTGGAAACACCATATATTTT
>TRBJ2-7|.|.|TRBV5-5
CASSLTSSRSYEQYF
TGTGCCAGCAGCTTAACTAGCTCCCGTTCCTACGAGCAGTACTTC
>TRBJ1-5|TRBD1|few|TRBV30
CAWSTGGGEQPQHF
TGTGCCTGGAGCACAGGGGGCGGAGAACAGCCCCAGCATTTT
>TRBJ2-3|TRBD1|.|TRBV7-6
CASSVDRADTQYF
TGTGCCAGCAGCGTGGACAGGGCAGATACGCAGTATTTT
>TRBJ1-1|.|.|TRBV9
CASSVYGNTEAFF
TGTGCCAGCAGCGTGTACGGGAACACTGAAGCTTTCTTT
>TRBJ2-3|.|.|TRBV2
CASRRGGNADTQYF
TGTGCCAGCAGGAGGGGGGGGAATGCAGATACGCAGTATTTT
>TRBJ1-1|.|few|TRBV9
CASSVGGTNTEAFF
TGTGCCAGCAGCGTAGGGGGCACGAACACTGAAGCTTTCTTT
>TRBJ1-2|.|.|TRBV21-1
CASSRQGGYGYTF
TGTGCCAGCAGCCGACAGGGAGGTTATGGCTACACCTTC
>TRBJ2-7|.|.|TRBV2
CASKLPTDPYEQYF
TGTGCCAGCAAGTTACCGACGGACCCCTACGAGCAGTACTTC
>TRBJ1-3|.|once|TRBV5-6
CASSSVVRERAGNTIYF
TGTGCCAGCAGCTCGGTGGTAAGGGAGCGTGCTGGAAACACCATATATTTT
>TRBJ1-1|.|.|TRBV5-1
CASSPLRPTGAFF
TGCGCCAGCAGCCCTCTGCGCCCCACCGGAGCTTTCTTT